This is a list of T cell receptor beta chains from one sample in a study of blood T cell repertoires in COVID-19. Clones were sequenced by immunoSEQ multiplex PCR, and TCRdb holds only the in-frame ones, with some missing. This table has about 150,000 clones, roughly 90% appearing once. The sample was peripheral blood. The receptor set was obtained from a man over 45 with acute or convalescent COVID-19. Each CDR3 is given with its conserved first and last residue. Fields, in order: J gene, V gene, clone size, D gene, CDR3 DNA, CDR3 protein. A D gene is named only where the DNA matches it firmly. The size of a clone is reported for some rows only, either as once, few or many, or as a class for expanded clones.

TRBJ2-1 TRBV6-2/TRBV6-3 few TRBD1 TGTGCCAGCAGTAACCGGGACAGGAGTTACAATGAGCAGTTCTTC CASSNRDRSYNEQFF
TRBJ2-3 TRBV28 - - TGTGCCAGCAGTCCCACAGGATATTTGACAGATACGCAGTATTTT CASSPTGYLTDTQYF
TRBJ2-1 TRBV19 - TRBD2 TGTGCCAGTACGGTAGCGGGAGGATACTACAATGAGCAGTTCTTC CASTVAGGYYNEQFF
TRBJ2-1 TRBV10-3 - TRBD2 TGTGCCATCAGTGAGTCGATATTCGGGACTAGGAGAGAGAATGAGCAGTTCTTC CAISESIFGTRRENEQFF
TRBJ2-5 TRBV21-1 - - TGTGCCAGCAGCAAACGACTCGGACTAGCGGTGTACCAAGAGACCCAGTACTTC CASSKRLGLAVYQETQYF
TRBJ2-1 TRBV7-2 - TRBD2 TGTGCCAGCAGCTTGGCCGGGACTAGCGGCTACAATGAGCAGTTCTTC CASSLAGTSGYNEQFF
TRBJ2-1 TRBV6-5 - TRBD2 TGTGCCAGCAGTTACTCGAATCTAGCGGGAGGGGAGCAGTTCTTC CASSYSNLAGGEQFF
TRBJ1-5 TRBV19 - - TGTGCCAGCAGCCTTAGGGGTTACAATCAGCCCCAGCATTTT CASSLRGYNQPQHF
TRBJ1-1 TRBV19 - - TGTGCCAGTAGTATGGGCCTTAACACTGAAGCTTTCTTT CASSMGLNTEAFF
TRBJ2-1 TRBV3-1/TRBV3-2 - TRBD2 TGTGCCAGCAGCCAAGAGGGCGGGAGGGGGAATGAGCAGTTCTTC CASSQEGGRGNEQFF
TRBJ1-6 TRBV28 - TRBD1 TGTGCCAGCAGCCCCGGGACAGGGTTTGTTGGGTATAATTCACCCCTCCACTTT CASSPGTGFVGYNSPLHF
TRBJ1-4 TRBV27 - - TGTGCCAGCAGTTTCAGCGTGGGAGGTGAAAAACTGTTTTTT CASSFSVGGEKLFF
TRBJ1-1 TRBV19 - - TGTGCCAGTAGTCTAACAGGCGACTCTGAAGCTTTCTTT CASSLTGDSEAFF
TRBJ1-5 TRBV28 - TRBD1 TGTGCCAGCAGTTTACCCTTTCTGGACAGGGGGCGCGGAAGCAATCAGCCCCAGCATTTT CASSLPFLDRGRGSNQPQHF
TRBJ1-6 TRBV6-1 - - TGTGCCAGCAGTGAAGCAGCAGGTTCTCCCCTCCACTTT CASSEAAGSPLHF
TRBJ2-3 TRBV4-2 - - TGTGCCAGCAGCGGGGGCGGGCACCCAGATACGCAGTATTTT CASSGGGHPDTQYF
TRBJ1-4 TRBV28 - - TGTGCCAGCAGTTCCGCTAATGAAAAACTGTTTTTT CASSSANEKLFF
TRBJ2-7 TRBV27 - - TGTGCCAGCAGTTTTCCCCCTACTCAAGATTTCTACGAGCAGTACTTC CASSFPPTQDFYEQYF
TRBJ1-1 TRBV7-9 - - TGTGCCAGCAGCATCGGAGGGAACACTGAAGCTTTCTTT CASSIGGNTEAFF
TRBJ2-7 TRBV28 - - TGTGCCAGCAGTTTACCACCCGGACACATCGTCTACGAGCAGTACTTC CASSLPPGHIVYEQYF
TRBJ2-3 TRBV7-2 - - TGTGCCAGCAACCCAGGGTTAGCCACAGATACGCAGTATTTT CASNPGLATDTQYF
TRBJ2-3 TRBV28 - - TGTGCCAGCAGTTCCCTCTTACGGGAGTCGACAGATACGCAGTATTTT CASSSLLRESTDTQYF
TRBJ2-5 TRBV7-3 - - TGTGCCAGCAGCTTAAATGCAGGGGAAGAGACCCAGTACTTC CASSLNAGEETQYF
TRBJ1-1 TRBV5-8 - TRBD1 TGTGCCAGCAGGGAACAGGGGACACCCATGAACACTGAAGCTTTCTTT CASREQGTPMNTEAFF
TRBJ2-3 TRBV10-3 - TRBD2 TGTGCCAGCACCCTCAATCTAGCGGGGAGATACACAGATACGCAGTATTTT CASTLNLAGRYTDTQYF
TRBJ2-3 TRBV2 - TRBD1 TGTGCCAACAGAGGACAGGGGGCTTCCACAGATACGCAGTATTTT CANRGQGASTDTQYF
TRBJ1-5 TRBV6-1 - - TGTGCCAGCAGTGAGCGGCGATTAATGGTGAATCAGCCCCAGCATTTT CASSERRLMVNQPQHF
TRBJ1-5 TRBV7-2 - - TGTGCCAGCAGCTTATTTTTAAATCAGCCCCAGCATTTT CASSLFLNQPQHF
TRBJ2-6 TRBV4-3 - - TGCGCCAGCAGCCAAGACACGGGGAGTGGGGCCAACGTCCTGACTTTC CASSQDTGSGANVLTF
TRBJ2-7 TRBV28 - TRBD1 TGTGCCAGCAGCCTACACGGGGACAGGGACTACGAGCAGTACTTC CASSLHGDRDYEQYF
TRBJ2-3 TRBV11-2 - TRBD1 TGTGCCAGCAGCCGATCACCTCCCGGGGGACAGGGGGCCGGAGATACGCAGTATTTT CASSRSPPGGQGAGDTQYF
TRBJ1-4 TRBV28 - TRBD1 TGTGCCAGCACCCTAGACAGGGGAGATGAAAAACTGTTTTTT CASTLDRGDEKLFF
TRBJ1-6 TRBV28 - TRBD1 TGTGCCAGCTCCTGGGACAGTTTTAATTCACCCCTCCACTTT CASSWDSFNSPLHF
TRBJ2-3 TRBV24-1 - TRBD1 TGTGCCACCAGTGGGGGACAGGGGAGCACAGATACGCAGTATTTT CATSGGQGSTDTQYF
TRBJ2-1 TRBV7-9 - TRBD2 TGTGCCAGCAGCTTAGGGCTAGCGGGAGAGTACAATGAGCAGTTCTTC CASSLGLAGEYNEQFF
TRBJ2-3 TRBV7-3 - - TGTGCCAGCAGCTCTCCCGGGACTGCAGATACGCAGTATTTT CASSSPGTADTQYF
TRBJ1-2 TRBV20-1 - - TGCAGTGCTATTAAAGGCGGGACCTTC CSAIKGGTF
TRBJ1-5 TRBV5-1 - - TGCGCCAGCAGCTTGGCCGGGGACACCTATCAGCCCCAGCATTTT CASSLAGDTYQPQHF
TRBJ2-3 TRBV6-5 - TRBD2 TGTGCCAGCAGTCGGGGGGTCAGCACAGATACGCAGTATTTT CASSRGVSTDTQYF
TRBJ1-3 TRBV28 - - TGTGCCAGCAGTTCCCAGACACCTGGAAACACCATATATTTT CASSSQTPGNTIYF
TRBJ1-4 TRBV5-4 once - TGTGCCAGCAGCTTGTGGGGCGGCGTTGAAAAACTGTTTTTT CASSLWGGVEKLFF
TRBJ1-4 TRBV15 - - TGTGCCACCAGTATCGGGATGGGGGGTGAAAAACTGTTTTTT CATSIGMGGEKLFF
TRBJ2-3 TRBV24-1 - TRBD1 TGTGCCACCAGTGACTTTGGGACAGTGAATACGCAGTATTTT CATSDFGTVNTQYF
TRBJ1-3 TRBV19 - - TGTGCCAGTCTCACGGAGGGCACCATATATTTT CASLTEGTIYF
TRBJ2-1 TRBV3-1/TRBV3-2 - - TGTGCCAGCAGCCAAGATCGGGTCTCTGAGCAGTTCTTC CASSQDRVSEQFF
TRBJ2-7 TRBV27 - TRBD2 TGTGCCAGCAGTTTTTCTCTAGCGGGAGTCTACGAGCAGTACTTC CASSFSLAGVYEQYF
TRBJ1-1 TRBV11-3 - - TGTGCCAGCAGCTTAGGCCCCCCCCCAATCGGTGATCGCATGAACACTGAAGCTTTCTTT CASSLGPPPIGDRMNTEAFF
TRBJ1-3 TRBV14 - - TGTGCCAGCAGCTCAACACAGGGACCTGGAAACACCATATATTTT CASSSTQGPGNTIYF
TRBJ2-1 TRBV7-3 - - TGTGCCAGCAGCTTAAGGGGGGCCTACAATGAGCAGTTCTTC CASSLRGAYNEQFF